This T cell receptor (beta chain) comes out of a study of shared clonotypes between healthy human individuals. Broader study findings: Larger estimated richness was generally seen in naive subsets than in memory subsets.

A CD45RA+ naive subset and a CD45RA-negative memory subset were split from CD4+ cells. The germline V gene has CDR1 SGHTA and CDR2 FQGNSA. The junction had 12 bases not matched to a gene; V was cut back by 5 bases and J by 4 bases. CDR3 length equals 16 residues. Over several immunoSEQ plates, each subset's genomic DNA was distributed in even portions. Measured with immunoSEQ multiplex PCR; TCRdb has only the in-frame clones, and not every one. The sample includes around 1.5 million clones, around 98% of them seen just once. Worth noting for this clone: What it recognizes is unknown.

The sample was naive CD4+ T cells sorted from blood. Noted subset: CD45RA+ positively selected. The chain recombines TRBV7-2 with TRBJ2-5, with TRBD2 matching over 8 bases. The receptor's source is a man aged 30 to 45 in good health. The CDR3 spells CASSPFWARGGETQYF. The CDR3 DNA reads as TGTGCCAGCAGCCCGTTCTGGGCTCGGGGGGGAGAGACCCAGTACTTC.